This TCR beta chain stems from a study of CD4 and CD8 cells across lung adenocarcinoma regions. Notes on this clonotype: A read error may produce the germline difference seen at one junction end.

The patients had localized lung adenocarcinoma, a non-small cell subtype. CDR3 length: 13 residues. The germline CDR1 and CDR2 sequences are MRHNA and SNTAGT. TCRdb independently ran MiXCR on the PCR reads; one entry per CDR3 protein. The sample lists thousands of distinct CDR3 sequences; under 60% were seen once. Sequenced material: CD8+ T cells from the center of a lung tumor. The chain combines TRBV6-4 with TRBJ2-3; D may be TRBD2 (6 bases). This clonotype was sampled from a male donor with lung adenocarcinoma. The CD4 and CD8 labels of this study may be unreliable. The chain's CDR3 is CARGERVTDTQYF. CDR3 coding DNA: TGTGCCAGGGGGGAGCGGGTCACAGACACGCAGTATTTC.